The 9 T cell receptor beta chains presented below share a single source sample, sequenced in a study of CD4 T cell repertoires in COVID-19. TCRdb keeps only in-frame clones here, not all; method: immunoSEQ multiplex PCR. The sample lists more than 65,000 clones; 83% were seen once. The sample here was CD4+ T cells from peripheral blood, taken after recovery from COVID-19. These receptors were collected from a human donor who had COVID-19.

This chain links TRBV19 with TRBJ2-1; D possibly corresponds to TRBD2 (5 bases). Deletions cut 3 bases from V and 1 base from J, with 13 bases between. The germline gives CDR1 LNHDA, CDR2 SQIVND (reference sequence). The CDR3 runs 16 residues. The CDR3 DNA reads TGTGCCAGTAGTATCAATCGCGGGCAGTCCTACAATGAGCAGTTCTTC. Encoded protein: CASSINRGQSYNEQFF.

V and J are TRBV9 and TRBJ1-6; D is undetermined. This CDR3 is built from 13 residues. Germline V gene lookup returns CDR1 SGDLS and CDR2 YYNGEE. Trimming stripped 0 bases from V and 7 bases from J, with 5 bases between. CDR3 residues: CASSVGDNSPLHF. The CDR3 DNA follows: TGTGCCAGCAGCGTAGGAGACAATTCACCCCTCCACTTT.

The chain joins TRBV30 to TRBJ1-5; 7 bases align to TRBD1. This CDR3 is 13 amino acids long. Germline V CDR1 and CDR2: GTSNPN, SVGIG (reference sequence). Trimming took 0 bases from V and 7 from J; bases not matched to a gene: 3. The DNA for the CDR3 is TGTGCCTGGAGTGTAGAGGGGGCCCAGCCCCAGCATTTT. Protein product: CAWSVEGAQPQHF.

As DNA, the CDR3 is TGTGCCAGCAGCTTAGAGGCAGGGCAAAAAACCAATGGCTACACCTTC. Protein sequence: CASSLEAGQKTNGYTF. V usage is TRBV7-2 and J usage is TRBJ1-2; possible D gene TRBD1, 5 bases. The germline CDR1 and CDR2 sequences are SGHTA and FQGNSA. The CDR3 length is 16 residues. The ends were cut back, 1 base at V and 6 bases at J, with 18 bases in the middle.

The V gene is TRBV2, the J gene TRBJ2-7; maybe TRBD1 (6 bases). This CDR3 region has 13 residues. The ends were cut back, 4 bases at V and 0 bases at J, with 7 bases in the middle. Per the germline V gene, CDR1 is SNHLY and CDR2 is FYNNEI. The CDR3 loop reads CASSVQGSYEQYF. The CDR3 bases are TGTGCCAGCAGTGTACAGGGCTCCTACGAGCAGTACTTC.

The chain employs TRBV5-1 and TRBJ2-1, with 12 bases fitting TRBD2. Germline CDR1 and CDR2: SGHRS and YFSETQ. V was pared by 7 bases and J by 7 bases, with 6 bases of the junction left unmatched. This CDR3 has 14 residues. The CDR3 bases are TGCGCCAGCCGTCTAGCGGGAGGGTTGAATGAGCAGTTCTTC. Its protein is CASRLAGGLNEQFF.

The CDR3 loop reads CASTRDRGPTEAFF. The CDR3 nucleotides are TGTGCCAGCACCCGTGATCGGGGGCCCACTGAAGCTTTCTTT. The chain couples TRBV4-2 to TRBJ1-1; maybe TRBD1 (6 bases). The V end lost 7 bases, the J end lost 4 bases, and 16 bases lay between the germline ends. This CDR3 has 14 residues. Germline loops: CDR1 LGHNA, CDR2 YNFKEQ.

This rearrangement joins TRBV5-1 to TRBJ2-3; 9 bases match TRBD2. The germline V gene encodes CDR1 SGHRS and CDR2 YFSETQ. V was pared by 4 bases and J by 1 base, with 4 bases of the junction left unmatched. This CDR3 has 15 residues. The CDR3 is CASSLLAGGTDTQYF. CDR3 nucleotide sequence: TGCGCCAGCAGCCTATTAGCGGGGGGCACAGATACGCAGTATTTT.

V gene TRBV2 combines with J gene TRBJ1-2; TRBD1 matches 10 bases. The CDR3 spans 14 residues. The germline V gene has CDR1 SNHLY and CDR2 FYNNEI. The V gene end was trimmed by 6 bases and the J gene end by 4 bases; junction bases not matched to a gene: 5. In DNA form, the CDR3 reads TGTGCCAGCAGCCAGACAGGGGGCCTCTATGGCTACACCTTC. As protein: CASSQTGGLYGYTF.